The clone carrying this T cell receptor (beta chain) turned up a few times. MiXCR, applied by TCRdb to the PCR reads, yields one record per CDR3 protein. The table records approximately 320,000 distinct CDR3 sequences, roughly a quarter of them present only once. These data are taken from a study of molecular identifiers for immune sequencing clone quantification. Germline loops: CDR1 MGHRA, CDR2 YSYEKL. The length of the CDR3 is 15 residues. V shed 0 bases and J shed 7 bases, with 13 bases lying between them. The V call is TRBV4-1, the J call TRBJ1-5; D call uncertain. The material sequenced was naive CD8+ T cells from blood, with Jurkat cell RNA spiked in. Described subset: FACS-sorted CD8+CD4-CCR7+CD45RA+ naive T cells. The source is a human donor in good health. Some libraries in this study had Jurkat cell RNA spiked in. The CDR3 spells CASSQENRETQPQHF. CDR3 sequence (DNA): TGCGCCAGCAGCCAAGAAAACAGAGAAACACAGCCCCAGCATTTT.